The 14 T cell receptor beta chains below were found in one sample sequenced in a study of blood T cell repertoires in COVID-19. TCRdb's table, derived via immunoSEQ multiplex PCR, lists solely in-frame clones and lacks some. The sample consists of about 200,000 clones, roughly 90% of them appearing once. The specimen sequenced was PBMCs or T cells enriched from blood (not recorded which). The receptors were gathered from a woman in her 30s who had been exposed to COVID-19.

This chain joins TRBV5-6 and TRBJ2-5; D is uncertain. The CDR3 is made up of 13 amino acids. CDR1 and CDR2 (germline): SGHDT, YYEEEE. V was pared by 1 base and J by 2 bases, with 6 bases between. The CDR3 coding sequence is TGTGCCAGCAGCTTGACAGTACAAGAGACCCAGTACTTC. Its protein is CASSLTVQETQYF.

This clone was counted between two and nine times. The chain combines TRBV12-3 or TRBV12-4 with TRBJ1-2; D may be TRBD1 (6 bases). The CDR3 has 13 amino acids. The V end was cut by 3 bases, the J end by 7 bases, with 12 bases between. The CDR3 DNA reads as TGTGCCAGCAGTTTGACAGGTCCCTTTGGCTACACCTTC. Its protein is CASSLTGPFGYTF.

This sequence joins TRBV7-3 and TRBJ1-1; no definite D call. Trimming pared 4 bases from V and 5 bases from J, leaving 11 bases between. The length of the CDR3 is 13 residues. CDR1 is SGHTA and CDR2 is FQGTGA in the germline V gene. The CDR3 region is CASSSQERTEAFF. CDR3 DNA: TGTGCCAGCAGCTCTCAGGAGCGGACTGAAGCTTTCTTT.

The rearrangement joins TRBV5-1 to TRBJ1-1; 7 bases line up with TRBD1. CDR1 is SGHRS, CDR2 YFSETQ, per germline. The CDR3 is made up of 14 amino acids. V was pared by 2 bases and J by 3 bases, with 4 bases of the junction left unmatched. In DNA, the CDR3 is TGCGCCAGCAGCTTTGGCAGGGGGGACACTGAAGCTTTCTTT. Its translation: CASSFGRGDTEAFF.

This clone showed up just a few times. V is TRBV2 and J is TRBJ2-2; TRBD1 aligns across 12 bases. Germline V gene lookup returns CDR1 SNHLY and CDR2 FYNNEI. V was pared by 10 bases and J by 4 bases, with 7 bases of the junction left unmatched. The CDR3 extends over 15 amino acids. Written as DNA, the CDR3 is TGTGCCAACACCGGGACAGGGGGCACCACCGGGGAGCTGTTTTTT. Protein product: CANTGTGGTTGELFF.

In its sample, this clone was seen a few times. CDR3 nucleotides: TGTGCCACCAGTGATGTCCAGGGGTGGGCGGATACGCAGTATTTT. Residues: CATSDVQGWADTQYF. The rearrangement links TRBV24-1 to TRBJ2-3; tentatively, D is TRBD1 (6 bases). The V end was cut by 3 bases, the J end by 6 bases, with 15 bases between. Germline V lookup: CDR1 KGHDR, CDR2 SFDVKD. The CDR3 runs to 15 residues.

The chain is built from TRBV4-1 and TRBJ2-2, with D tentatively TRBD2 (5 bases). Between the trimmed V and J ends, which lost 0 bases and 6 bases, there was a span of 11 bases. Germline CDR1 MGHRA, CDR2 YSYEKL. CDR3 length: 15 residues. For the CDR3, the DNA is TGCGCCAGCAGCCAAGAAGCTAGCCGGGCCGGGGAGCTGTTTTTT. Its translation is CASSQEASRAGELFF.

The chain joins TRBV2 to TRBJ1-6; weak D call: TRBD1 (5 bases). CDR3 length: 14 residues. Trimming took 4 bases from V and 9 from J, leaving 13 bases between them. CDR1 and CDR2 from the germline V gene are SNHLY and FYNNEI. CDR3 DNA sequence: TGTGCCAGCAGTGTCCAGGGAAAGCTTTCACCCCTCCACTTT. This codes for CASSVQGKLSPLHF.

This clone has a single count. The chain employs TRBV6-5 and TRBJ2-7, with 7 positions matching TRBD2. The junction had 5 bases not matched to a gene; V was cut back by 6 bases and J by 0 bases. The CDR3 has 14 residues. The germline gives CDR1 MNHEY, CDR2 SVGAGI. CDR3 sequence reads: CASSSGTYSYEQYF. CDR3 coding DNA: TGTGCCAGCAGCAGCGGGACGTACTCCTACGAGCAGTACTTC.

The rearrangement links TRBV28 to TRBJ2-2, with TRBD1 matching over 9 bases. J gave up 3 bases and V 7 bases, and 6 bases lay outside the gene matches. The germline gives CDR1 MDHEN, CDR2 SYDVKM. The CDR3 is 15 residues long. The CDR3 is CASIRTGAYTGELFF. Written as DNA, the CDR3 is TGTGCCAGCATCCGGACAGGGGCGTACACCGGGGAGCTGTTTTTT.

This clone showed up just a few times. The CDR3 bases are TGTGCCAGCAGCTTCGCAGGCGCAGATACGCAGTATTTT. It specifies CASSFAGADTQYF. The V and J genes are TRBV7-2 and TRBJ2-3; no reliable D call. Germline values: CDR1 SGHTA, CDR2 FQGNSA. The CDR3 has 13 amino acids. V was pared by 3 bases and J by 4 bases, with 8 bases between. Together with reference TRBV7-2 and TRBJ2-3, the CDR3 gives the full variable domain: GAGVSQSPSNKVTEKGKDVELRCDPISGHTALYWYRQSLGQGLEFLIYFQGNSAPDKSGLPSDRFSAERTGGSVSTLTIQRTQQEDSAVYLCASSFAGADTQYFGPGTRLTVL.

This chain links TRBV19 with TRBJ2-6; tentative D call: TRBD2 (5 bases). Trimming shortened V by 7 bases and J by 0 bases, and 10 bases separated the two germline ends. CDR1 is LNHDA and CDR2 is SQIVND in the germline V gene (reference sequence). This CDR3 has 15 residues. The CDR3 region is CASTRDSSGANVLTF. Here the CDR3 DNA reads TGTGCCAGTACCCGGGATTCCTCTGGGGCCAACGTCCTGACTTTC.

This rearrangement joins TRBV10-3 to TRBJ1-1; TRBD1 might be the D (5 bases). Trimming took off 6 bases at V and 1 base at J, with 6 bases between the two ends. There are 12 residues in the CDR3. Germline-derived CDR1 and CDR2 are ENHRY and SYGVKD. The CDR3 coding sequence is TGTGCCATCAGAGGACAGAACACTGAAGCTTTCTTT. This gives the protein CAIRGQNTEAFF.

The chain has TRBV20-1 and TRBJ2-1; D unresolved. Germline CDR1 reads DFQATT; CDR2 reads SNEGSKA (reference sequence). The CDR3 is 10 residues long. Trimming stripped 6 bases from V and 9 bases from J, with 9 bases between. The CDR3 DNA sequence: TGCAGTGCCGAGCTACGTGAGCAGTTCTTC. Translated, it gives CSAELREQFF.